This T cell receptor beta chain appears in the sequencing data of a study of shared clonotypes between healthy human individuals. Study-wide points: The study found roughly 5% of naive CD4 clonotypes shared across several donors. In this cohort, only blood was sampled, and tissue repertoires likely differ.

Germline loops: CDR1 MGHRA, CDR2 YSYEKL. Trimming took 6 bases from V and 4 from J, leaving 12 bases between them. The CDR3 consists of 13 residues. Generated by immunoSEQ multiplex PCR, the TCRdb table keeps only in-frame clones and is missing some. Of around 510,000 clones listed, around 95% are singletons. Concerning this clone itself: The antigen remains undetermined.

The specimen was naive CD4+ T cells sorted from blood. The subset here: CD45RA+ positively selected. This receptor was identified in a woman in her twenties or thirties in good health. V is TRBV4-1 and J is TRBJ1-2; D unresolved. CDR3 amino acids: CASRQLGVYGYTF. CDR3 DNA sequence: TGCGCCAGCAGGCAACTGGGAGTCTATGGCTACACCTTC.